These T cell receptor beta chains were read from a single sample in a study of blood T cell repertoires in COVID-19. TCRdb's table, derived via immunoSEQ multiplex PCR, lists solely in-frame clones and lacks some. The data show 180,000 or so clones, about 90% seen once. The sample taken for sequencing was PBMCs or T cells enriched from blood (not recorded which). The source is a human donor with acute COVID-19. The donor label of this sample is uncertain. Both conserved end residues are part of each CDR3. The D gene is left open where the match is weak. A clone size is listed for some rows: how often the clone was seen (once, few, many), or a class if it is expanded.

D gene | CDR3 length | J gene | clone size | V gene | CDR3 protein | CDR3 DNA
TRBD1 | 17 | TRBJ2-1 | NA | TRBV5-1 | CASSLRGQALVKNEQFF | TGCGCCAGCAGCCTTAGGGGGCAGGCCTTAGTTAAGAATGAGCAGTTCTTC
TRBD1 | 14 | TRBJ1-4 | NA | TRBV4-2 | CASSQELRGQKLFF | TGTGCCAGCAGCCAAGAACTTAGGGGGCAAAAACTGTTTTTT
TRBD1 | 14 | TRBJ1-2 | NA | TRBV6-5 | CASSYSTGGDGYTF | TGTGCCAGCAGTTACTCGACAGGGGGCGATGGCTACACCTTC
NA | 13 | TRBJ1-1 | NA | TRBV15 | CATSRVEGTEAFF | TGTGCCACCAGCAGAGTCGAGGGCACTGAAGCTTTCTTT
TRBD2 | 16 | TRBJ2-3 | NA | TRBV6-4 | CASRPTSGGATDTQYF | TGTGCCAGCAGGCCGACTAGCGGGGGGGCGACAGATACGCAGTATTTT
NA | 16 | TRBJ1-2 | NA | TRBV6-6 | CASSPQRSQGDYGYTF | TGTGCCAGCAGTCCACAACGATCTCAGGGCGACTATGGCTACACCTTC
TRBD2 | 18 | TRBJ2-1 | once | TRBV9 | CASSDRLAGGPHYNEQFF | TGTGCCAGCAGCGACCGACTAGCGGGGGGACCCCATTACAATGAGCAGTTCTTC
NA | 15 | TRBJ1-1 | NA | TRBV30 | CAWSAPRGRHTEAFF | TGTGCCTGGAGTGCCCCTCGAGGGAGGCACACTGAAGCTTTCTTT
TRBD1 | 20 | TRBJ2-2 | NA | TRBV11-2 | CASSLDLRQGLVPNTGELFF | TGTGCCAGCAGCTTAGACCTAAGACAGGGATTAGTCCCGAACACCGGGGAGCTGTTTTTT
TRBD1 | 15 | TRBJ2-7 | NA | TRBV5-4 | CASSFPFPGQGEQYF | TGTGCCAGCAGCTTTCCATTTCCGGGACAGGGCGAGCAGTACTTC
TRBD1 | 14 | TRBJ2-7 | NA | TRBV19 | CASSIETGYYEQYF | TGTGCCAGTAGTATTGAGACAGGGTACTACGAGCAGTACTTC
NA | 13 | TRBJ1-4 | NA | TRBV7-2 | CASREGGDEKLFF | TGTGCCAGCCGGGAGGGAGGGGATGAAAAACTGTTTTTT
NA | 15 | TRBJ2-7 | NA | TRBV27 | CASRKVGQRAYEQYF | TGTGCCAGCAGGAAGGTGGGGCAGAGAGCCTACGAGCAGTACTTC
NA | 14 | TRBJ2-2 | NA | TRBV6-6 | CASTPTVNTGELFF | TGTGCCAGCACCCCGACAGTAAACACCGGGGAGCTGTTTTTT
NA | 14 | TRBJ2-1 | NA | TRBV18 | CASSPQGNNNEQFF | TGTGCCAGCTCACCCCAGGGAAACAACAATGAGCAGTTCTTC
NA | 14 | TRBJ2-3 | NA | TRBV5-4 | CASSPGGLTDTQYF | TGTGCCAGCAGCCCCGGAGGGTTGACAGATACGCAGTATTTT
TRBD2 | 20 | TRBJ2-2 | NA | TRBV7-3 | CASSLIPPNAGGPNTGELFF | TGTGCCAGCAGCTTAATCCCCCCAAACGCGGGGGGGCCGAACACCGGGGAGCTGTTTTTT
TRBD1 | 17 | TRBJ2-7 | few | TRBV11-3 | CASSPGAIDRGVVEQYF | TGTGCCAGCAGCCCCGGTGCCATCGACAGGGGAGTCGTCGAGCAGTACTTC
TRBD1 | 14 | TRBJ1-2 | NA | TRBV6-5 | CASGDRGQDYGYTF | TGTGCCAGCGGGGACAGGGGGCAGGACTATGGCTACACCTTC
NA | 13 | TRBJ1-1 | once | TRBV6-5 | CASSPTTGKEAFF | TGTGCCAGCAGTCCGACTACAGGGAAGGAAGCTTTCTTT
NA | 13 | TRBJ2-7 | NA | TRBV6-1 | CASSDLFLPEQYF | TGTGCCAGCAGTGATTTATTCCTTCCCGAGCAGTACTTC
TRBD1 | 14 | TRBJ2-5 | NA | TRBV5-1 | CASRQDRERETQYF | TGCGCCAGCAGGCAAGACAGGGAGAGGGAGACCCAGTACTTC
NA | 15 | TRBJ2-7 | NA | TRBV7-2 | CASSLQAHLEGEQYF | TGTGCCAGCAGCTTACAGGCGCACCTCGAGGGCGAGCAGTACTTC
NA | 11 | TRBJ2-7 | NA | TRBV12-5 | CASGPLYEQYF | TGTGCTAGTGGTCCCCTTTACGAGCAGTACTTC
NA | 16 | TRBJ1-1 | once | TRBV27 | CASSLSRVGGVTEAFF | TGTGCCAGCAGTTTATCCAGGGTGGGGGGGGTAACTGAAGCTTTCTTT
NA | 14 | TRBJ2-7 | NA | TRBV27 | CASSRGRRGYEQYF | TGTGCCAGCAGTAGAGGGAGGAGGGGCTACGAGCAGTACTTC
NA | 16 | TRBJ1-1 | NA | TRBV19 | CASSIGFYRAQTEAFF | TGTGCCAGTAGTATAGGGTTCTACAGGGCCCAGACTGAAGCTTTCTTT
NA | 15 | TRBJ2-3 | NA | TRBV6-4 | CASSEGGGHTDTQYF | TGTGCCAGCAGTGAGGGGGGGGGCCACACAGATACGCAGTATTTT
NA | 21 | TRBJ2-3 | NA | TRBV19 | CASSIGWSLGVMGGRTDTQYF | TGTGCCAGTAGTATTGGCTGGTCTCTCGGGGTCATGGGGGGTCGCACAGATACGCAGTATTTT
TRBD2 | 14 | TRBJ2-7 | NA | TRBV6-5 | CASSSIAGGYEQYF | TGTGCCAGCAGTTCTATAGCGGGGGGGTACGAGCAGTACTTC
NA | 14 | TRBJ1-1 | NA | TRBV5-6 | CASSLGLMNTEAFF | TGTGCCAGCAGCTTGGGACTTATGAACACTGAAGCTTTCTTT
NA | 15 | TRBJ1-3 | NA | TRBV25-1 | CASSYAGASGNTIYF | TGTGCCAGCTCCTACGCAGGGGCATCGGGAAACACCATATATTTT
NA | 16 | TRBJ2-1 | NA | TRBV7-9 | CASSLGRGSAYNEQFF | TGTGCCAGCAGCTTAGGCAGGGGCTCGGCCTACAATGAGCAGTTCTTC
NA | 11 | TRBJ1-4 | NA | TRBV10-3 | CATQGSEKLFF | TGTGCCACGCAGGGAAGTGAAAAACTGTTTTTT
TRBD2 | 17 | TRBJ2-5 | NA | TRBV27 | CASRLRSSGGAAETQYF | TGTGCCAGCAGACTCAGGTCCTCCGGGGGGGCCGCCGAGACCCAGTACTTC
NA | 13 | TRBJ2-5 | NA | TRBV20-1 | CSASSTHPKTQYF | TGCAGTGCTAGTAGCACCCATCCTAAGACCCAGTACTTC
NA | 15 | TRBJ2-7 | NA | TRBV18 | CASSPSGGTFYEQYF | TGTGCCAGCTCACCGTCCGGAGGGACCTTCTACGAGCAGTACTTC
TRBD1 | 15 | TRBJ2-5 | NA | TRBV5-1 | CASSLGPGGWETQYF | TGCGCCAGCAGCTTGGGGCCAGGGGGTTGGGAGACCCAGTACTTC
NA | 16 | TRBJ1-2 | NA | TRBV4-1 | CASSRAGFWTNYGYTF | TGCGCCAGCAGCCGGGCCGGCTTTTGGACTAACTATGGCTACACCTTC
NA | 13 | TRBJ1-1 | once | TRBV2 | CASSPLPQGEAFF | TGTGCCAGCAGCCCCCTTCCCCAGGGCGAAGCTTTCTTT
NA | 13 | TRBJ1-2 | once | TRBV5-4 | CASSLETGNGYTF | TGTGCCAGCAGCTTAGAGACGGGAAACGGCTACACCTTC
TRBD1 | 16 | TRBJ2-5 | NA | TRBV24-1 | CATSDFLGQGRETQYF | TGTGCCACCAGTGATTTTCTCGGACAGGGGAGGGAGACCCAGTACTTC
NA | 15 | TRBJ1-5 | NA | TRBV19 | CASSAPVSSNQPQHF | TGTGCCAGTAGTGCCCCCGTGAGCAGCAATCAGCCCCAGCATTTT
TRBD2 | 17 | TRBJ2-2 | NA | TRBV5-5 | CASSLGGGGRIGLELFF | TGTGCCAGCAGCTTAGGCGGGGGGGGACGAATCGGATTGGAGCTGTTTTTT
TRBD1 | 18 | TRBJ2-7 | NA | TRBV4-3 | CASSQDRGAPRDFYEQYF | TGCGCCAGCAGCCAGGACAGGGGGGCGCCCAGGGATTTCTACGAGCAGTACTTC
TRBD1 | 15 | TRBJ1-4 | NA | TRBV5-1 | CASSASGTVNEKLFF | TGCGCCAGCAGCGCCTCCGGGACAGTTAATGAAAAACTGTTTTTT
NA | 16 | TRBJ1-6 | NA | TRBV6-4 | CASSDSRTRGIHPLHF | TGTGCCAGCAGTGACTCGAGGACACGTGGAATTCACCCCCTCCACTTT
TRBD1 | 14 | TRBJ1-5 | NA | TRBV6-5 | CASRADRGIQPQHF | TGTGCCAGCAGGGCCGACAGGGGTATTCAGCCCCAGCATTTT
NA | 15 | TRBJ2-2 | NA | TRBV7-3 | CASSLRTDGAGELFF | TGTGCCAGCAGCTTAAGGACTGACGGGGCCGGGGAGCTGTTTTTT
NA | 13 | TRBJ1-1 | NA | TRBV5-1 | CASSLGTVSEAFF | TGCGCCAGCAGCTTGGGGACAGTAAGTGAAGCTTTCTTT
TRBD2 | 15 | TRBJ2-3 | NA | TRBV5-4 | CASSLELAGTDTQYF | TGTGCCAGCAGCTTGGAACTAGCGGGAACAGATACGCAGTATTTT
TRBD1 | 15 | TRBJ1-1 | NA | TRBV4-1 | CASSHRQGGVTEAFF | TGCGCCAGCAGCCACCGACAGGGGGGTGTCACTGAAGCTTTCTTT
TRBD2 | 15 | TRBJ2-3 | NA | TRBV2 | CASNPGLHFTDTQYF | TGTGCCAGCAACCCGGGACTACACTTCACAGATACGCAGTATTTT
NA | 8 | TRBJ2-7 | once | TRBV11-2 | CASREQYF | TGTGCCAGCCGCGAGCAGTACTTC
TRBD2 | 15 | TRBJ2-7 | few | TRBV7-9 | CASTPSGTTSYEQYF | TGTGCCAGCACCCCCAGCGGGACTACCTCCTACGAGCAGTACTTC